Presented here are 27 T cell receptor beta chains from one specimen sequenced in a study of T cell repertoires in cytomegalovirus infection. A single record per CDR3 protein comes from TCRdb applying MiXCR to the reads. The sample has more than 400,000 distinct CDR3 sequences; around a quarter are singletons. Material for sequencing was PBMCs. These receptors were obtained from a human donor in good health (CMV status not recorded). Some clones in this sample may be carry-over from other donors' samples.

As regards this clonotype: Just one base apart from a much larger clone, this may be a read error. The chain uses TRBV15 and TRBJ2-1; D is undetermined. The ends were cut back, 6 bases at V and 4 bases at J, with 4 bases in the middle. CDR1 LNHNV and CDR2 YYDKDF come from the germline V gene (reference sequence). The CDR3 has 11 residues. The CDR3 reads CATRGYNEQFF. The CDR3 nucleotides are TGTGCCACCAGGGGATACAATGAGCAGTTCTTC.

This clonotype was observed a few times. The chain couples TRBV11-2 to TRBJ2-1; 10 nucleotides align to TRBD2. Germline V gene lookup returns CDR1 SGHAT and CDR2 FQNNGV. This CDR3 has 20 residues. The ends lost 5 bases at V and 1 base at J; junction bases unmatched: 17. The CDR3 bases are TGTGCCAGCAGCCTGGGCAGCGGGAGGGTAGGAGAGTGGTCCTACAATGAGCAGTTCTTC. It translates to CASSLGSGRVGEWSYNEQFF.

This clonotype was picked up a small number of times. The chain joins TRBV12-3 or TRBV12-4 to TRBJ2-7; no reliable D call. The CDR3 consists of 14 residues. V lost 3 bases to trimming and J lost 6 bases, with 15 bases between them. The CDR3 DNA is TGTGCCAGCAGTTTCTTATTTGTGGGATCCGAGCAGTACTTC. Its protein product is CASSFLFVGSEQYF.

This chain connects TRBV15 to TRBJ2-2, with D possibly matching TRBD1 (5 bases). CDR3 length: 15 residues. Between the trimmed V and J ends, which lost 1 base and 3 bases, there was a span of 9 bases. Germline assignment: CDR1 LNHNV and CDR2 YYDKDF (reference sequence). CDR3 residues: CATSRGGGHTGELFF. The CDR3 DNA reads as TGTGCCACCAGCAGAGGGGGCGGACACACCGGGGAGCTGTTTTTT.

The V gene is TRBV12-3 or TRBV12-4, the J gene TRBJ2-5, with a weak D call TRBD2 (5 bases). The CDR3 has 14 residues. V was clipped by 3 bases and J by 9 bases, with 17 bases between them. CDR3 in amino acids: CASSFNDVEDAQYF. CDR3 DNA: TGTGCCAGCAGTTTCAACGACGTGGAGGATGCCCAGTACTTC.

V is TRBV6-6 and J is TRBJ1-3, with D tentatively TRBD1 (5 bases). Deletions cut 2 bases from V and 1 base from J, with 12 bases between. This CDR3 contains 16 residues. Germline-derived CDR1 and CDR2 are MNHNY and SVGAGI (reference sequence). The CDR3 here is CASSYGVGGSGNTIYF. For the CDR3, the DNA is TGTGCCAGCAGTTACGGGGTGGGGGGATCTGGAAACACCATATATTTT.

This sequence joins TRBV6-5 and TRBJ2-1, with 16 bases fitting TRBD2. The CDR3 runs 17 residues. The germline gives CDR1 MNHEY, CDR2 SVGAGI. V shed 6 bases and J 9 bases; nucleotides not matched to a gene: 11. In DNA, the CDR3 is TGTGCCAGCAGCAAGCGACCGGGACTAGCGGGAGGGTGTGAGCAGTTCTTC. As protein: CASSKRPGLAGGCEQFF.

This clonotype appeared many times. This chain links TRBV7-6 with TRBJ2-2, with D hard to call. The germline V and J ends were trimmed by 4 bases and 5 bases, with 8 bases remaining between them. The CDR3 extends over 13 amino acids. The V gene's germline CDR1 is SGHVS and CDR2 FNYEAQ. This CDR3 is CASSWSETGELFF. In DNA form, the CDR3 reads TGTGCCAGCAGCTGGAGCGAGACCGGGGAGCTGTTTTTT.

This clonotype was seen at least ten times. The CDR3: CASSRTGPNTGELFF. The CDR3 region has the DNA TGTGCCAGCAGCCGGACAGGCCCGAACACCGGGGAGCTGTTTTTT. The rearrangement uses TRBV7-2 and TRBJ2-2, with 7 bases identical to TRBD1. The V segment lost 5 bases and the J segment 0 bases; nucleotides outside the gene matches: 3. The CDR3 has 15 amino acids. Germline loops: CDR1 SGHTA, CDR2 FQGNSA.

This clonotype has at least ten counts. The chain joins TRBV7-2 to TRBJ2-7; 7 bases match TRBD1. J lost 9 bases, V lost 2 bases, and 16 bases had no gene match. The CDR3 sequence is 16 residues long. Germline CDR1 SGHTA, CDR2 FQGNSA. This CDR3 is CASSLSGTPDRVRQYF. DNA of the CDR3: TGTGCCAGCAGCTTATCTGGAACCCCAGACAGGGTCAGGCAGTACTTC.

This sequence joins TRBV6-2 or TRBV6-3 and TRBJ1-1; D call uncertain. This CDR3 contains 15 residues. The V end lost 0 bases, the J end lost 1 base, and 9 bases lay between the germline ends. Germline CDR1 and CDR2: MNHEY and SVGEGT. The CDR3 bases are TGTGCCAGCAGTTACTCCCCCAGGAGGAACACTGAAGCTTTCTTT. Protein sequence: CASSYSPRRNTEAFF.

This clonotype was seen only a few times. This sequence joins TRBV15 and TRBJ2-2; D is perhaps TRBD2 (6 bases). Germline V lookup: CDR1 LNHNV, CDR2 YYDKDF (reference sequence). The CDR3 contains 17 residues. The V end was cut by 3 bases, the J end by 3 bases, with 17 bases between. The CDR3: CATSSLLAFIDTGELFF. Here the CDR3 DNA reads TGTGCCACCAGCAGCCTTCTAGCGTTCATCGACACCGGGGAGCTGTTTTTT.

The chain carries TRBV6-2 or TRBV6-3 and TRBJ2-7, with a possible D match to TRBD1 (5 bases). This CDR3 is 12 amino acids long. V dropped 8 bases and J dropped 4 bases, with 12 bases sitting between them. The germline CDR1 and CDR2 sequences are MNHEY and SVGEGT. In DNA, the CDR3 is TGTGCCAGCCGGACACAAAATTACGAGCAGTACGTC. Its translation: CASRTQNYEQYV.

CDR3 nucleotides: TGTGCCAGCAGACACGGACTAGCGGGAGGGATTAGTGAGACCCAGTACTTC. Residues: CASRHGLAGGISETQYF. The J gene is TRBJ2-5, the V gene TRBV11-3, with 15 bases identical to TRBD2. There are 17 residues in the CDR3. J gave up 5 bases and V 6 bases, and 10 bases lay outside the gene matches. Germline V gene sequence: CDR1 SGHNT, CDR2 YENEEA. The entire variable domain, with the rest obtained from reference TRBV11-3 and TRBJ2-5, is as follows: EAGVVQSPRYKIIEKKQPVAFWCNPISGHNTLYWYLQNLGQGPELLIRYENEEAVDDSQLPKDRFSAERLKGVDSTLKIQPAELGDSAVYLCASRHGLAGGISETQYFGPGTRLLVL.

This clonotype turned up a few times. The gene calls are TRBV12-5 and TRBJ2-7; D is ambiguous. The V end was cut by 0 bases, the J end by 1 base, with 19 bases between. Germline loops: CDR1 LGHNT, CDR2 FRNRAP. CDR3 length: 18 amino acids. This CDR3 reads CASGLVRVSSLGSYEQYF. CDR3 DNA: TGTGCTAGTGGTTTGGTAAGGGTTAGCTCCTTAGGGTCCTACGAGCAGTACTTC. The full variable domain, rest sourced from reference TRBV12-5 and TRBJ2-7, is DARVTQTPRHKVTEMGQEVTMRCQPILGHNTVFWYRQTMMQGLELLAYFRNRAPLDDSGMPKDRFSAEMPDATLATLKIQPSEPRDSAVYFCASGLVRVSSLGSYEQYFGPGTRLTVT.

This clonotype was seen repeatedly, ten times or more. This chain links TRBV7-8 with TRBJ2-2; 7 nucleotides align to TRBD2. CDR3 length: 15 amino acids. The V segment lost 10 bases and the J segment 7 bases; nucleotides outside the gene matches: 15. The V gene's germline CDR1 is SGHVS and CDR2 FQNEAQ. This CDR3 is CATSTEGGPSGELFF. The CDR3 coding sequence is TGTGCCACCTCTACGGAGGGAGGGCCTAGCGGGGAGCTGTTTTTT.

The sample holds a few counts of this clonotype. CDR3 DNA: TGTGCCAGCAGCAACAGCGTCGATATGAATGAAAAACTGTTTTTT. Its translation: CASSNSVDMNEKLFF. The chain employs TRBV7-6 and TRBJ1-4; D is ambiguous. The length of the CDR3 is 15 residues. Per germline, CDR1 SGHVS and CDR2 FNYEAQ. Trimming took 5 bases from V and 5 from J, leaving 15 bases between them.

The chain carries TRBV28 and TRBJ2-1, with D unresolved. CDR3 length: 12 amino acids. In germline, CDR1 is MDHEN, CDR2 SYDVKM. Deletions cut 4 bases from V and 16 bases from J, with 17 bases between. The CDR3 is CASSSPPGRSFF. CDR3 nucleotide sequence: TGTGCCAGCAGTTCACCCCCCGGCCGATCTTTCTTC.

The J gene is TRBJ1-3, the V gene TRBV12-3 or TRBV12-4; 8 nucleotides line up with TRBD1. This CDR3 comprises 15 residues. J gave up 8 bases and V 6 bases, and 12 bases lay outside the gene matches. The CDR3 spells CASRPTGARRDTIYF. Here the CDR3 DNA reads TGTGCCAGCAGACCGACAGGGGCCCGTCGGGACACCATATATTTT.

The rearrangement uses TRBV27 and TRBJ2-3; 7 nucleotides match TRBD1. V gave up 4 bases and J gave up 3 bases; unmatched junction bases: 19. CDR1 and CDR2 (germline): MNHEY, SMNVEV (reference sequence). The CDR3 is 19 residues long. CDR3 sequence reads: CASSSGPQQGTFRTDTQYF. Here the CDR3 DNA reads TGTGCCAGCAGTTCAGGCCCCCAACAGGGGACCTTTAGAACAGATACGCAGTATTTT.

This chain links TRBV12-5 with TRBJ1-2; TRBD1 matches 9 bases. Germline CDR1 LGHNT, CDR2 FRNRAP. The CDR3 spans 14 residues. V dropped 5 bases and J dropped 5; count of bases not matched to a gene: 6. This CDR3 is CASGMTGGGYGYTF. CDR3 coding DNA: TGTGCTAGTGGTATGACAGGGGGAGGGTATGGCTACACCTTC.

V and J are TRBV7-9 and TRBJ1-5; no clear D. Trimming shortened V by 1 base and J by 3 bases, and 10 bases separated the two germline ends. This CDR3 has 15 residues. Germline values: CDR1 SEHNR, CDR2 FQNEAQ (reference sequence). The CDR3 DNA reads TGTGCCAGCAGCTTAGGGACGATTGACAATCAGCCCCAGCATTTT. This translates into CASSLGTIDNQPQHF.

This clonotype came up a few times. The rearrangement joins TRBV4-3 to TRBJ1-5; D is ambiguous. The CDR3 consists of 13 residues. The V gene lost 0 bases and the J gene lost 7 bases, with 7 bases spanning the gap. Germline V gives CDR1 LGHNA, CDR2 YSLEER. The CDR3 coding sequence is TGCGCCAGCAGCCAAGATTCGGGCCAGCCCCAGCATTTT. Translated, it gives CASSQDSGQPQHF.

The rearrangement uses TRBV19 and TRBJ1-1, with 8 bases identical to TRBD1. The CDR3 runs 17 residues. CDR1 is LNHDA and CDR2 is SQIVND in the germline V gene (reference sequence). V trimming: 2 bases; J trimming: 4 bases; junction bases outside the gene matches: 12. DNA of the CDR3: TGTGCCAGTAGTATAATGCTTCAACAGGGGGGAGGCACTGAAGCTTTCTTT. It yields the protein CASSIMLQQGGGTEAFF.

The V call is TRBV30, the J call TRBJ2-7; tentative D call: TRBD1 (5 bases). The CDR3 has 13 residues. V lost 1 base, J lost 6 bases, and 13 bases lay in between. The germline V gene has CDR1 GTSNPN and CDR2 SVGIG (reference sequence). The CDR3 reads CAWSEVAGREQYF. In DNA, the CDR3 is TGTGCCTGGAGTGAAGTCGCAGGGCGCGAGCAGTACTTC.

The table lists this clonotype with many counts. This chain connects TRBV7-2 to TRBJ2-5; a weak D match, TRBD1 (5 bases). The V end lost 8 bases, the J end lost 2 bases, and 12 bases lay between the germline ends. The CDR3 sequence is 13 residues long. Per germline, CDR1 SGHTA and CDR2 FQGNSA. CDR3 nucleotide sequence: TGTGCCAGCCTGAAGGGGCCTCAAGAGACCCAGTACTTC. Translated: CASLKGPQETQYF. The whole variable domain, remainder taken from reference TRBV7-2 and TRBJ2-5, is GAGVSQSPSNKVTEKGKDVELRCDPISGHTALYWYRQSLGQGLEFLIYFQGNSAPDKSGLPSDRFSAERTGGSVSTLTIQRTQQEDSAVYLCASLKGPQETQYFGPGTRLLVL.

This clonotype was seen a handful of times. The chain couples TRBV19 to TRBJ2-4; 12 bases are a match to TRBD2. CDR1 is LNHDA and CDR2 is SQIVND in the germline V gene (reference sequence). CDR3 length: 14 residues. V shed 7 bases and J 7 bases; nucleotides not matched to a gene: 5. The CDR3 loop is CASKKGLAGNIQYF. The CDR3 DNA reads as TGTGCCAGTAAAAAAGGACTAGCGGGGAACATTCAGTACTTC. The whole variable domain, remainder taken from reference TRBV19 and TRBJ2-4, is DGGITQSPKYLFRKEGQNVTLSCEQNLNHDAMYWYRQDPGQGLRLIYYSQIVNDFQKGDIAEGYSVSREKKESFPLTVTSAQKNPTAFYLCASKKGLAGNIQYFGAGTRLSVL.